Sequencing of this T cell receptor (beta chain) was carried out in a study of OX40 agonist ivuxolimab in advanced cancers. Clones were read by immunoSEQ multiplex PCR, and TCRdb kept only the in-frame ones, dropping some. Among about 72,000 clones listed, 83% were seen once. CDR1 and CDR2 from the germline V gene are SGHRS and YFSETQ. V was cut by 4 bases and J by 3 bases, with 19 bases left in between. This CDR3 contains 16 residues. The input for sequencing was CD4+ or CD8+ T cells sorted from blood, taken in a trial of the OX40 agonist ivuxolimab. The V gene is TRBV5-1, the J gene TRBJ2-5; a weak D match, TRBD2 (6 bases). This sequence originates from an adult with an advanced solid tumor such as melanoma, head and neck, liver or kidney cancer. Here the CDR3 reads CASSRRERLLEETQYF. CDR3 coding DNA: TGCGCCAGCAGCCGGAGGGAGCGGCTCCTGGAAGAGACCCAGTACTTC.